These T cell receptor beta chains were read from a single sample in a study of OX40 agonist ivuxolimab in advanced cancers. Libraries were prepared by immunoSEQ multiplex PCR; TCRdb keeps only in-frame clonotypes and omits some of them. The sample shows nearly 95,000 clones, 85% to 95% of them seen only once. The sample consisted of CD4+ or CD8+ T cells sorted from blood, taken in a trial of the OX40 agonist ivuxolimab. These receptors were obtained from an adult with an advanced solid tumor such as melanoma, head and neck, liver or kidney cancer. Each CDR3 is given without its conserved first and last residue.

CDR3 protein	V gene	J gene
ASSPRGGGYEQY	TRBV19	TRBJ2-7
ASSLSVWTSYEQY	TRBV27	TRBJ2-7
ASSHPGGGGQPQH	TRBV4-2	TRBJ1-5
ASSLRAGSSGGLQETQY	TRBV7-8	TRBJ2-5
ASSLGANEQY	TRBV5-1	TRBJ2-7
ASSIDPDRFDFTEAF	TRBV19	TRBJ1-1
ASSLLSTGELF	TRBV11-3	TRBJ2-2
ASSAGLDSYNEQF	TRBV5-4	TRBJ2-1
ASSSPGTSGGAGETQY	TRBV7-8	TRBJ2-5
ASSEVTGGSANYGYT	TRBV2	TRBJ1-2
ASSDETETGNEKLF	TRBV6-1	TRBJ1-4
ASSPRGRGSYEQY	TRBV13	TRBJ2-7
ASGLDYLSGTGELF	TRBV12-5	TRBJ2-2
ASSPGGWGSSGNTIY	TRBV11-2	TRBJ1-3
ATSDRQGPHNEQF	TRBV15	TRBJ2-1
ASSVRTGELF	TRBV9	TRBJ2-2
ASSFAGNEQF	TRBV28	TRBJ2-1
ASSVIQGDEQY	TRBV27	TRBJ2-7
ASSYGTGSPLH	TRBV6-5	TRBJ1-6
ASSLAQGPAYEQY	TRBV11-2	TRBJ2-7
ASGRDIRETQY	TRBV12-5	TRBJ2-5
ASRGTGELF	TRBV27	TRBJ2-2
ASSPYDGSYT	TRBV7-9	TRBJ1-2
ASRSGNTIY	TRBV11-2	TRBJ1-3
ASSPRGGSMTEAF	TRBV9	TRBJ1-1
ASSLSRDRGHGELF	TRBV27	TRBJ2-2
ASSPQRGDSPSYNEQF	TRBV18	TRBJ2-1
ARSHYRDITNEKLF	TRBV5-3	TRBJ1-4
ASSLDGLYEQY	TRBV27	TRBJ2-7
ASSPHRGRIYGYT	TRBV28	TRBJ1-2
ASKAGGEQF	TRBV6-5	TRBJ2-1
ASSLAPGPHYTDTQY	TRBV7-2	TRBJ2-3